One and the same sample provided the 9 T cell receptor beta chains below, sequenced in a study of blood T cell repertoires in COVID-19. Sequenced by immunoSEQ multiplex PCR; TCRdb stores in-frame clones only, minus some. The sample lists 150,000 or so clones, roughly 89% seen once, with almost 6% in the top ten. Material for sequencing was PBMCs or T cells enriched from blood (not recorded which). These receptors came from a woman between 45 and 60 years old who had been exposed to COVID-19.

The chain employs TRBV9 and TRBJ2-2; 10 positions match TRBD1. The CDR3 is 19 amino acids. Germline V lookup: CDR1 SGDLS, CDR2 YYNGEE. The J segment lost 6 bases and the V segment lost 0 bases, leaving 14 bases of the junction unmatched. In DNA, the CDR3 is TGTGCCAGCAGCGTAGGACTAAGAGCCGGGACAGGGGAGGCCGGGGAGCTGTTTTTT. It is translated as CASSVGLRAGTGEAGELFF.

The chain carries TRBV4-3 and TRBJ2-3; TRBD2 agrees at 8 bases. The J segment lost 4 bases and the V segment lost 4 bases, leaving 10 bases of the junction unmatched. This CDR3 has 16 residues. Germline V CDR1 and CDR2: LGHNA, YSLEER. The CDR3 DNA follows: TGCGCCAGCAGCCCCAGAGCGGGAGTTTGGGCAGATACGCAGTATTTT. It specifies CASSPRAGVWADTQYF.

This clone was counted a single time. V usage is TRBV5-6 and J usage is TRBJ2-1; possibly TRBD2 for D (6 bases). CDR1 is SGHDT and CDR2 is YYEEEE in the germline V gene. CDR3 size: 13 residues. V lost 6 bases and J lost 6, with 13 bases in between. This CDR3 is CASKEGRVNEQFF. The CDR3 DNA reads as TGTGCCAGCAAGGAGGGACGGGTCAATGAGCAGTTCTTC.

The rearrangement uses TRBV5-4 and TRBJ1-1, with 7 bases lining up with TRBD1. This CDR3 is 14 amino acids long. The germline gives CDR1 SGHNT, CDR2 YYREEE (reference sequence). Trimming took 2 bases from V and 6 from J; bases not matched to a gene: 7. The CDR3 spells CASSLKGAAAEAFF. CDR3 sequence (DNA): TGTGCCAGCAGCTTAAAGGGGGCCGCGGCTGAAGCTTTCTTT.

The chain uses TRBV27 and TRBJ2-1, with TRBD2 identical over 8 bases. Germline V gives CDR1 MNHEY, CDR2 SMNVEV (reference sequence). The CDR3 is 14 residues long. Trimming took 8 bases from V and 6 from J; bases not matched to a gene: 9. DNA of the CDR3: TGTGCCAGCCGGGTGGGGACTAGACGCAATGAGCAGTTCTTC. It codes for CASRVGTRRNEQFF.

This sequence joins TRBV9 and TRBJ2-2; D may be TRBD1 (7 bases). Trimming took off 0 bases at V and 5 bases at J, with 17 bases between the two ends. The germline V gene has CDR1 SGDLS and CDR2 YYNGEE. The CDR3 loop spans 17 amino acids. Here the CDR3 DNA reads TGTGCCAGCAGCGTAGGTCAAGCGTCAGGGGGGACCGGGGAGCTGTTTTTT. Its translation: CASSVGQASGGTGELFF.

This chain links TRBV5-1 with TRBJ2-1; 8 nucleotides align to TRBD2. This CDR3 spans 15 amino acids. Germline trimming cut 4 bases from V and 7 bases from J; bases unmatched to any gene: 10. Germline CDR1 SGHRS, CDR2 YFSETQ. CDR3 residues: CASSPTGLEMNEQFF. CDR3 bases: TGCGCCAGCAGCCCGACGGGACTAGAAATGAATGAGCAGTTCTTC.

This clone turned up a few times. The rearrangement links TRBV6-5 to TRBJ2-2; D is ambiguous. From germline, CDR1 is MNHEY and CDR2 SVGAGI. The germline V and J ends were trimmed by 2 bases and 3 bases, with 4 bases remaining between them. This CDR3 region has 13 residues. CDR3 bases: TGTGCCAGCAGTTACCAGGACACCGGGGAGCTGTTTTTT. Translated: CASSYQDTGELFF.

The table lists this clone with a count of one. The chain links TRBV13 to TRBJ2-1; 12 bases match TRBD2. The ends lost 4 bases at V and 8 bases at J; junction bases unmatched: 9. The germline CDR1 and CDR2 sequences are PRHDT and FYEKMQ (reference sequence). CDR3 length: 16 amino acids. The CDR3 is CASSSWTSGASDEQFF. CDR3 in DNA: TGTGCCAGCAGCTCCTGGACTAGCGGGGCCTCCGATGAGCAGTTCTTC.